Below are 6 T cell receptor beta chains sequenced from a single sample in a study of OX40 agonist ivuxolimab in advanced cancers. Measured with immunoSEQ multiplex PCR; TCRdb has only the in-frame clones, and not every one. The sample has about 30,000 clones, 90% seen once. The sample was CD4+ or CD8+ T cells sorted from blood, taken in a trial of the OX40 agonist ivuxolimab. The receptors were sampled from an adult with an advanced solid tumor such as melanoma, head and neck, liver or kidney cancer.

The chain uses TRBV25-1 and TRBJ1-1, with unresolved D. The germline V gene encodes CDR1 MGHDK and CDR2 SYGVNS. The CDR3 contains 13 residues. Trimming removed 1 base from V and 0 bases from J, with 3 bases in between. This CDR3 reads CASSESLNTEAFF. In DNA form, the CDR3 reads TGTGCCAGCAGTGAATCCCTGAACACTGAAGCTTTCTTT.

The genes are TRBV10-3 and TRBJ2-5; a possible D gene is TRBD1 (6 bases). The DNA end favors TRBJ2-7, so the J call may be wrong. Germline CDR1 is ENHRY and CDR2 is SYGVKD. CDR3 length: 17 residues. CDR3 loop: CAISESQGITTSYEQYF. The CDR3 nucleotides read TGTGCCATCAGTGAGTCCCAGGGGATTACGACCTCCTACGAGCAGTACTTC.

The chain is built from TRBV19 and TRBJ1-2, with 7 nucleotides matching TRBD1. J was trimmed by 5 bases and V by 1 base; bases with no gene match: 7. CDR3 length: 15 residues. Germline V gives CDR1 LNHDA, CDR2 SQIVND (reference sequence). This chain's CDR3 is CASSIVGQVYYGYTF. The CDR3 region has the DNA TGTGCCAGTAGTATAGTTGGACAGGTCTATTATGGCTACACCTTC.

The chain employs TRBV30 and TRBJ2-7, with D tentatively TRBD1 (5 bases). Germline loops: CDR1 GTSNPN, CDR2 SVGIG (reference sequence). With 2 bases removed from V and 1 base from J, the gap between germline ends came to 15 bases. CDR3 length: 15 amino acids. The CDR3 is CAWSNIPGLSYEQYF. The CDR3 bases are TGTGCCTGGAGTAATATCCCAGGGTTATCCTACGAGCAGTACTTC.

The chain combines TRBV29-1 with TRBJ2-7; D might be TRBD2 (7 bases). This CDR3 spans 11 amino acids. Germline V gives CDR1 SQVTM, CDR2 ANQGSEA. V shed 6 bases and J shed 3 bases, with 9 bases lying between them. CDR3 bases: TGCAGCGTGGGAGGGGGCTACGAGCAGTACTTC. Its translation: CSVGGGYEQYF.

The chain is built from TRBV4-1 and TRBJ2-7, with 11 bases lining up with TRBD2. There are 14 residues in the CDR3. Losses at the gene ends were 5 bases for V and 3 bases for J; bases not matched to a gene: 3. Germline loops: CDR1 MGHRA, CDR2 YSYEKL. DNA for the CDR3: TGCGCCAGCAGCGCTACTAGCGGGAGCTACGAGCAGTACTTC. As protein: CASSATSGSYEQYF.